These T cell receptor beta chains were read from a single sample in a study of persistence of HIV-infected CD4 T cells. Profiling relied on immunoSEQ multiplex PCR, and the TCRdb table lists in-frame clones only, not all of them. Of some 41,000 clones in the sample, 65% to 85% were seen once. These receptors' antigens are unknown. Sequenced material: CD4+ T cells sorted from PBMCs after approximately 19-hour stimulation, taken from a patient who received antiretroviral therapy. The receptors stem from an adult man with HIV who was CMV-seropositive. Both conserved end residues are part of each CDR3. D genes are given only for firm matches. Part of the rows lack a size; the others show once, few, many or a class for expanded clones.

v_call	j_call	d_call	clone_size	cdr3_nt	cdr3_aa
TRBV4-1	TRBJ1-1	TRBD1	-	TGCGCCAGCAGCCTAGCTGGGACAGGGAACACTGAAGCTTTCTTT	CASSLAGTGNTEAFF
TRBV27	TRBJ1-2	TRBD1	-	TGTGCCAGCAGGGCCCGACAGGGTCTTAACTATGGCTACACCTTC	CASRARQGLNYGYTF
TRBV5-4	TRBJ2-7	TRBD2	-	TGTGCCAGCAGCTTGGGTGGCGGGGGAGCTACCTACGAGCAGTACTTC	CASSLGGGGATYEQYF
TRBV28	TRBJ2-6	-	-	TGTGCCAGCAGTCCCCGCGGGGGGGCCAACGTCCTGACTTTC	CASSPRGGANVLTF
TRBV7-7	TRBJ1-4	TRBD1	-	TGTGCCAGCAGCTTAGGAGGGGGCGGGAGTGAAAAACTGTTTTTT	CASSLGGGGSEKLFF
TRBV5-6	TRBJ1-2	-	once	TGTGCCAGCAGCTTGGAACCCGTCCTCTATGGCTACACCTTC	CASSLEPVLYGYTF
TRBV2	TRBJ1-2	-	-	TGTGCCAGCAGTGAAGGGGGACGGGGTGGCTACACCTTC	CASSEGGRGGYTF
TRBV7-9	TRBJ1-2	-	-	TGTGCCAGCAGCCTGGGGGGCACTAAGCACTATGGCTACACCTTC	CASSLGGTKHYGYTF
TRBV19	TRBJ1-5	-	few	TGTGCCAGTAGCCTCGGGCCCAGGGAGTACAATCAGCCCCAGCATTTT	CASSLGPREYNQPQHF
TRBV6-2/TRBV6-3	TRBJ1-6	TRBD1	-	TGTGCCAGCAGCAACAGGGGTTCAAATAATTCACCCCTCCACTTT	CASSNRGSNNSPLHF
TRBV5-1	TRBJ2-4	TRBD2	-	TGCGCCAGCAGCCTAGCGGGGGGCAAAAACATTCAGTACTTC	CASSLAGGKNIQYF
TRBV14	TRBJ2-2	TRBD1	-	TGTGCCAGCAGCCCCAGACGAGAGGGGGCAGGGACCGGGGAGCTGTTTTTT	CASSPRREGAGTGELFF
TRBV19	TRBJ2-2	-	-	TGTGCCAGTAGTTCAAGGGGCCTAGACACCGGGGAGCTGTTTTTT	CASSSRGLDTGELFF
TRBV7-9	TRBJ1-1	TRBD1	-	TGTGCCAGCAGCCCCATGGGACAGGGCAACACTGAAGCTTTCTTT	CASSPMGQGNTEAFF
TRBV5-1	TRBJ1-6	-	-	TGCGCCAGCAGCTTAGGAGGGGACCCCGCTCAATCACCCCTCCACTTT	CASSLGGDPAQSPLHF
TRBV19	TRBJ2-1	TRBD2	-	TGTGCCAGTACCCGTAGCGGGGGGCAGAATGAGCAGTTCTTC	CASTRSGGQNEQFF
TRBV7-9	TRBJ2-7	-	once	TGTGCCAGCAGCTTAGACGCAGGTACCTACGAGCAGTACTTC	CASSLDAGTYEQYF
TRBV28	TRBJ1-4	-	-	TGTGCCACACGGGGAGACACGGAAAAACTGTTTTTT	CATRGDTEKLFF
TRBV15	TRBJ1-2	-	-	TGTGCCACCAGCAGAGATATTGGAGCAGGGAGGCATGGCTACACCTTC	CATSRDIGAGRHGYTF
TRBV29-1	TRBJ2-7	-	-	TGCAGCGCGATCCCCTACCCGGACAGCTACGAGCAGTACTTC	CSAIPYPDSYEQYF
TRBV28	TRBJ2-7	-	-	TGTGCCAGCAGCCCAACCGACGGGGCTGGCCTTTACGAGCAGTACTTC	CASSPTDGAGLYEQYF